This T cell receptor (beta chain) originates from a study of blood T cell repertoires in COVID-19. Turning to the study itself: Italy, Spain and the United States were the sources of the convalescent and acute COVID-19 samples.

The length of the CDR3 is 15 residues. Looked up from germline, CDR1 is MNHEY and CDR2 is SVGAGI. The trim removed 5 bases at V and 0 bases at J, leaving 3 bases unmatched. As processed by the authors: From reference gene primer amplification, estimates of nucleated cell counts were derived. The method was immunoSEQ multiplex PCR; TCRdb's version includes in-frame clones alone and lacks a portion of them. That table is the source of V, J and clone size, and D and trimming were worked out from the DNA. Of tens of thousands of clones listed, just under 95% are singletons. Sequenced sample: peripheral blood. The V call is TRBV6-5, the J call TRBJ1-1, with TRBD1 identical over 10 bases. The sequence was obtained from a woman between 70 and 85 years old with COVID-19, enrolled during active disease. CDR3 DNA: TGTGCCAGCAGTCGGGACAGGGGCGTGAACACTGAAGCTTTCTTT. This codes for CASSRDRGVNTEAFF.